This passage covers 13 T cell receptor beta chains from one sample sequenced in a study of cytomegalovirus exposure and HLA in healthy donors. The repertoire was sequenced with immunoSEQ multiplex PCR; TCRdb's copy has only in-frame clones and lacks some. The table lists about 160,000 clones, 70% to 90% of them singletons. The material sequenced was PBMCs. The receptors come from a woman under 30 in good health and CMV-seronegative.

This clone was recorded only once. The rearrangement links TRBV7-2 to TRBJ2-2, with D possibly TRBD2 on 6 matching bases. Germline CDR1 is SGHTA and CDR2 is FQGNSA. The CDR3 runs to 14 residues. V was pared by 5 bases and J by 7 bases, with 14 bases between. CDR3 protein: CASSQRTGDGELFF. The CDR3 nucleotides are TGTGCCAGCAGCCAACGAACGGGGGACGGGGAGCTGTTTTTT.

DNA for the CDR3: TGTGCCAGCAGCCGCCAGGGGGAAAGAGCTTTCTTT. Residues: CASSRQGERAFF. The J gene is TRBJ1-1, the V gene TRBV7-2; 7 nucleotides match TRBD1. This CDR3 comprises 12 residues. The J segment lost 10 bases and the V segment lost 5 bases, leaving 7 bases of the junction unmatched. Germline V gene data show CDR1 as SGHTA and CDR2 as FQGNSA.

Only one count was recorded for this clone. This rearrangement joins TRBV6-6 to TRBJ2-7; a weak D match, TRBD1 (5 bases). This CDR3 is 15 amino acids long. Germline V gives CDR1 MNHNY, CDR2 SVGAGI (reference sequence). V lost 7 bases to trimming and J lost 7 bases, with 23 bases between them. For the CDR3, the DNA is TGTGCCAGCACCCCTATTCAGACAGCACCTAGTGAGCAGTACTTC. Protein product: CASTPIQTAPSEQYF.

The chain links TRBV7-2 to TRBJ1-5; TRBD1 might be the D (6 bases). This CDR3 contains 13 residues. Per the germline V gene, CDR1 is SGHTA and CDR2 is FQGNSA. Trimming stripped 5 bases from V and 4 bases from J, with 9 bases between. CDR3 sequence (DNA): TGTGCCAGCAGCCCGGACAGAAATCAGCCCCAGCATTTT. Its translation is CASSPDRNQPQHF. Filled out from reference TRBV7-2 and TRBJ1-5, the complete variable domain reads GAGVSQSPSNKVTEKGKDVELRCDPISGHTALYWYRQSLGQGLEFLIYFQGNSAPDKSGLPSDRFSAERTGGSVSTLTIQRTQQEDSAVYLCASSPDRNQPQHFGDGTRLSIL.

The chain joins TRBV2 to TRBJ2-3, with TRBD1 matching 7 bases. The germline CDR1 and CDR2 sequences are SNHLY and FYNNEI. Trimming took 5 bases from V and 3 from J; bases not matched to a gene: 17. The CDR3 extends over 18 amino acids. The CDR3 DNA follows: TGTGCCAGCAGTCGAAGTCCCGCGACAGGGATGGGAACAGATACGCAGTATTTT. It encodes CASSRSPATGMGTDTQYF.

This sequence joins TRBV27 and TRBJ1-1; D possibly corresponds to TRBD1 (6 bases). V was pared by 2 bases and J by 1 base, with 8 bases between. The CDR3 covers 14 residues. Germline assignment: CDR1 MNHEY and CDR2 SMNVEV (reference sequence). CDR3 residues: CASSLQQGNTEAFF. The CDR3, as DNA: TGTGCCAGCAGTTTACAACAGGGGAACACTGAAGCTTTCTTT.

The V gene is TRBV4-2, the J gene TRBJ2-6; D might be TRBD1 (6 bases). CDR3 size: 18 residues. The V end was cut by 1 base, the J end by 2 bases, with 15 bases between. Germline V lookup: CDR1 LGHNA, CDR2 YNFKEQ. The CDR3 DNA is TGTGCCAGCAGCCAAGGGGAGATTTGGGGGCCTGGGGCCAACGTCCTGACTTTC. It yields the protein CASSQGEIWGPGANVLTF.

The genes are TRBV29-1 and TRBJ1-1; no definite D call. CDR1 and CDR2 from the germline V gene are SQVTM and ANQGSEA. The CDR3 runs to 12 residues. Trimming cost V 3 bases and J 4 bases, with 9 bases left between them. CDR3 coding DNA: TGCAGCGTTGATGAGTACGGCACTGAAGCTTTCTTT. Its translation is CSVDEYGTEAFF.

The CDR3 spells CASSQSERIETQYF. The DNA for the CDR3 is TGCGCCAGCAGCCAATCGGAGCGTATAGAGACCCAGTACTTC. The V and J genes are TRBV4-1 and TRBJ2-5; D remains unclear. CDR1 is MGHRA and CDR2 is YSYEKL in the germline V gene. The V end lost 2 bases, the J end lost 4 bases, and 11 bases lay between the germline ends. The CDR3 is 14 amino acids.

This clone was seen more than once but under ten times. This chain joins TRBV11-2 and TRBJ1-3; TRBD1 matches at 7 bases. Per germline, CDR1 SGHAT and CDR2 FQNNGV. The CDR3 runs to 17 residues. With V trimmed by 4 bases and J by 0 bases, 9 bases remained unmatched. This CDR3 is CASSSPQGILSGNTIYF. The CDR3 bases are TGTGCCAGCAGCTCACCACAGGGGATCCTCTCTGGAAACACCATATATTTT. The entire variable domain, with the rest obtained from reference TRBV11-2 and TRBJ1-3, is as follows: EAGVAQSPRYKIIEKRQSVAFWCNPISGHATLYWYQQILGQGPKLLIQFQNNGVVDDSQLPKDRFSAERLKGVDSTLKIQPAKLEDSAVYLCASSSPQGILSGNTIYFGEGSWLTVV.

Concerning this clone itself: A read error may account for a junction end that differs from germline. The gene calls are TRBV13 and TRBJ1-6, with TRBD1 matching over 9 bases. The CDR3 runs to 19 residues. Germline loops: CDR1 PRHDT, CDR2 FYEKMQ (reference sequence). The CDR3 DNA follows: TGTGCCAGCAGCCAGGCGGGACAGGGAGGGCCCTCCGATAATTCACCCCTCCACTTT. This sequence encodes CASSQAGQGGPSDNSPLHF.

V and J are TRBV29-1 and TRBJ2-1; D might be TRBD2 (6 bases). Per germline, CDR1 SQVTM and CDR2 ANQGSEA. Trimming stripped 3 bases from V and 9 bases from J, with 9 bases between. The CDR3 runs 11 residues. CDR3 coding DNA: TGCAGCGTTGAGTTCGGGGGTGAGCAGTTCTTC. This translates into CSVEFGGEQFF.

This sequence joins TRBV4-3 and TRBJ2-2, with 7 bases aligning to TRBD2. The CDR3 loop spans 17 amino acids. Germline-derived CDR1 and CDR2 are LGHNA and YSLEER. The V gene end was trimmed by 7 bases and the J gene end by 0 bases; junction bases not matched to a gene: 11. Here the CDR3 reads CASKRRLADANTGELFF. The CDR3 coding sequence is TGCGCCAGCAAACGGAGGCTAGCGGACGCGAACACCGGGGAGCTGTTTTTT.